This paragraph reports one T cell receptor beta chain. DNA input for the unsorted PBMC replicate PCRs was about 280 ng, approximately 29,000 T cell genomes. In the authors' workflow: Because ImmunoSEQ provided only junction sequences with no quality scores, the filtering differed. Generated by immunoSEQ multiplex PCR, the TCRdb table keeps only in-frame clones and is missing some. Clone size and V and J calls were adopted from that table, with D and trimming inferred from the DNA. The sample records hundreds of thousands of clones, roughly four fifths being singletons. The entry originates in a study of shared clonotypes between healthy human individuals. Germline V gene lookup returns CDR1 SGHRS and CDR2 YFSETQ. V lost 0 bases, J lost 4 bases, and 13 bases lay in between. The CDR3 is 16 residues long.

This rearrangement joins TRBV5-1 to TRBJ2-2; a possible D gene is TRBD2 (5 bases). Input material: PBMCs. This clonotype originated in a woman in her thirties or forties in good health. Some clones in this sample may be carry-over from other donors' samples. CDR3 in amino acids: CASSLVARATTGELFF. The CDR3 region has the DNA TGCGCCAGCAGCTTGGTTGCGCGGGCGACCACCGGGGAGCTGTTTTTT.